This note documents a single TCR beta chain sequence. Method: immunoSEQ multiplex PCR; TCRdb's copy keeps in-frame clones and lacks some. The data show 150,000 to 200,000 clones, 75% to 85% seen once. This entry comes from a study of blood T cell repertoires in COVID-19. The wider study: The analysed material was cDNA or gDNA that came from T cells, B-cell-depleted T cells, or PBMCs.

Germline V gene sequence: CDR1 SGHKS, CDR2 YYEKEE (reference sequence). The CDR3 consists of 16 residues. The V end was cut by 1 base, the J end by 2 bases, with 15 bases between. Membership in each cohort depended on participant-reported clinical history. The sequencing input was PBMCs or T cells enriched from blood (not recorded which). The chain has TRBV5-5 and TRBJ2-5; tentative D call: TRBD2 (6 bases). The TCR comes from a woman in her fifties or sixties with acute COVID-19. The CDR3 here is CASSLYDAGQQETQYF. The CDR3 DNA sequence: TGTGCCAGCAGCTTGTATGACGCGGGGCAGCAAGAGACCCAGTACTTC.